The rows below give T cell receptor beta chains drawn from one sample of a study of cytomegalovirus exposure and HLA in healthy donors. Generated by immunoSEQ multiplex PCR, the TCRdb table keeps only in-frame clones and is missing some. The sample carries approximately 280,000 clones, 70% to 90% recorded once. The material sequenced was PBMCs. These receptors all come from a man aged 40-49 years in good health and CMV-seropositive. Each CDR3 is given without its conserved first and last residue. Not all rows give a size; the values are once, few, many and, for expanded clones, a class.

clone_size	v_call	j_call	cdr3_aa
-	TRBV6-5	TRBJ2-7	ASSTTGTRDYEQY
-	TRBV19	TRBJ2-1	ASSPEVNGGNEQF
-	TRBV6-5	TRBJ2-7	ASSWGGRYEQY
once	TRBV9	TRBJ2-7	ASSPRAGLSSYEQY
-	TRBV2	TRBJ2-1	ASSYRTSGIYNEQF
-	TRBV6-6	TRBJ1-2	ASSYTGTRNLWDYT
-	TRBV27	TRBJ2-7	ASSPSSYEQY
-	TRBV28	TRBJ2-7	ASSTLGTDHYEQY
-	TRBV7-9	TRBJ1-2	SSSRLEGGQGALGYT
-	TRBV6-4	TRBJ2-3	ASSDRPAGPTDTQY
-	TRBV18	TRBJ1-5	ASSRTGGGSNQPQH
-	TRBV27	TRBJ2-1	ASSLWAGGKNEQF
-	TRBV7-9	TRBJ2-2	ASSLLTGELF
-	TRBV18	TRBJ2-2	ASSPPTGGMAGELF
-	TRBV13	TRBJ1-4	ASSLGGTGSEKLF
-	TRBV7-2	TRBJ1-1	ASSPRTGRGTEAF
-	TRBV7-9	TRBJ2-7	ASSNQGLHEQY
-	TRBV27	TRBJ2-3	ASRDSRPLDTQY
-	TRBV6-5	TRBJ1-1	ASSYSGRITEAF
-	TRBV14	TRBJ2-3	ASSQEGGRAPDTQY
-	TRBV5-6	TRBJ1-5	ASSLGRINQPQH
once	TRBV5-1	TRBJ1-1	ASSLVGTVNTEAF
few	TRBV5-1	TRBJ2-1	ASRRSTSGSYNEQF